This TCR beta chain was retrieved from a study of T-cell reconstitution after alpha-beta-depleted transplantation in children. Preparation of the TCRbeta library involved a method that used unique molecular identifiers. TCRdb re-called the PCR reads with MiXCR, one entry per CDR3 protein. This repertoire shows roughly 400,000 distinct CDR3 sequences, approximately 41% found once; its top ten account for 27%. The length of the CDR3 is 17 residues. V lost 4 bases and J lost 2; bases outside the gene matches: 11. Per the germline V gene, CDR1 is SGHRS and CDR2 is YFSETQ. Concerning this clonotype: Antigen: not known.

Study-wide results and limits: Newly made T cells mostly supplied T-cell counts and diversity one year after transplant.

This specimen was PBMCs, taken before TCRalphabeta/CD19-depleted stem cell transplant. The sequence was obtained from a girl aged 2-9 years with aplastic anemia, due to receive a stem cell transplant. The chain joins TRBV5-1 to TRBJ2-1; 8 nucleotides agree with TRBD2. CDR3 in DNA: TGCGCCAGCAGCCCCCGGGTAGCGGGGTCCCCCTACAATGAGCAGTTCTTC. It encodes CASSPRVAGSPYNEQFF.